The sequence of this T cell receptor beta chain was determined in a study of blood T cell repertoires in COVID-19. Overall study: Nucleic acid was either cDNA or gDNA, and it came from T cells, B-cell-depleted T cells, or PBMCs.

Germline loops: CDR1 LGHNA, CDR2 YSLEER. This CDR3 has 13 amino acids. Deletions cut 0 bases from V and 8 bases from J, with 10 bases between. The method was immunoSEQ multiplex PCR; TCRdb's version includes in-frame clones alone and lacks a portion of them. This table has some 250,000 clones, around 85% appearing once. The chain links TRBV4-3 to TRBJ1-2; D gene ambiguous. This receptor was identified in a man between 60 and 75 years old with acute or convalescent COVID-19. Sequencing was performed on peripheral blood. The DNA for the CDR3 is TGCGCCAGCAGCCAAGAAGGCAGAGGGGGCTACACCTTC. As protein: CASSQEGRGGYTF.